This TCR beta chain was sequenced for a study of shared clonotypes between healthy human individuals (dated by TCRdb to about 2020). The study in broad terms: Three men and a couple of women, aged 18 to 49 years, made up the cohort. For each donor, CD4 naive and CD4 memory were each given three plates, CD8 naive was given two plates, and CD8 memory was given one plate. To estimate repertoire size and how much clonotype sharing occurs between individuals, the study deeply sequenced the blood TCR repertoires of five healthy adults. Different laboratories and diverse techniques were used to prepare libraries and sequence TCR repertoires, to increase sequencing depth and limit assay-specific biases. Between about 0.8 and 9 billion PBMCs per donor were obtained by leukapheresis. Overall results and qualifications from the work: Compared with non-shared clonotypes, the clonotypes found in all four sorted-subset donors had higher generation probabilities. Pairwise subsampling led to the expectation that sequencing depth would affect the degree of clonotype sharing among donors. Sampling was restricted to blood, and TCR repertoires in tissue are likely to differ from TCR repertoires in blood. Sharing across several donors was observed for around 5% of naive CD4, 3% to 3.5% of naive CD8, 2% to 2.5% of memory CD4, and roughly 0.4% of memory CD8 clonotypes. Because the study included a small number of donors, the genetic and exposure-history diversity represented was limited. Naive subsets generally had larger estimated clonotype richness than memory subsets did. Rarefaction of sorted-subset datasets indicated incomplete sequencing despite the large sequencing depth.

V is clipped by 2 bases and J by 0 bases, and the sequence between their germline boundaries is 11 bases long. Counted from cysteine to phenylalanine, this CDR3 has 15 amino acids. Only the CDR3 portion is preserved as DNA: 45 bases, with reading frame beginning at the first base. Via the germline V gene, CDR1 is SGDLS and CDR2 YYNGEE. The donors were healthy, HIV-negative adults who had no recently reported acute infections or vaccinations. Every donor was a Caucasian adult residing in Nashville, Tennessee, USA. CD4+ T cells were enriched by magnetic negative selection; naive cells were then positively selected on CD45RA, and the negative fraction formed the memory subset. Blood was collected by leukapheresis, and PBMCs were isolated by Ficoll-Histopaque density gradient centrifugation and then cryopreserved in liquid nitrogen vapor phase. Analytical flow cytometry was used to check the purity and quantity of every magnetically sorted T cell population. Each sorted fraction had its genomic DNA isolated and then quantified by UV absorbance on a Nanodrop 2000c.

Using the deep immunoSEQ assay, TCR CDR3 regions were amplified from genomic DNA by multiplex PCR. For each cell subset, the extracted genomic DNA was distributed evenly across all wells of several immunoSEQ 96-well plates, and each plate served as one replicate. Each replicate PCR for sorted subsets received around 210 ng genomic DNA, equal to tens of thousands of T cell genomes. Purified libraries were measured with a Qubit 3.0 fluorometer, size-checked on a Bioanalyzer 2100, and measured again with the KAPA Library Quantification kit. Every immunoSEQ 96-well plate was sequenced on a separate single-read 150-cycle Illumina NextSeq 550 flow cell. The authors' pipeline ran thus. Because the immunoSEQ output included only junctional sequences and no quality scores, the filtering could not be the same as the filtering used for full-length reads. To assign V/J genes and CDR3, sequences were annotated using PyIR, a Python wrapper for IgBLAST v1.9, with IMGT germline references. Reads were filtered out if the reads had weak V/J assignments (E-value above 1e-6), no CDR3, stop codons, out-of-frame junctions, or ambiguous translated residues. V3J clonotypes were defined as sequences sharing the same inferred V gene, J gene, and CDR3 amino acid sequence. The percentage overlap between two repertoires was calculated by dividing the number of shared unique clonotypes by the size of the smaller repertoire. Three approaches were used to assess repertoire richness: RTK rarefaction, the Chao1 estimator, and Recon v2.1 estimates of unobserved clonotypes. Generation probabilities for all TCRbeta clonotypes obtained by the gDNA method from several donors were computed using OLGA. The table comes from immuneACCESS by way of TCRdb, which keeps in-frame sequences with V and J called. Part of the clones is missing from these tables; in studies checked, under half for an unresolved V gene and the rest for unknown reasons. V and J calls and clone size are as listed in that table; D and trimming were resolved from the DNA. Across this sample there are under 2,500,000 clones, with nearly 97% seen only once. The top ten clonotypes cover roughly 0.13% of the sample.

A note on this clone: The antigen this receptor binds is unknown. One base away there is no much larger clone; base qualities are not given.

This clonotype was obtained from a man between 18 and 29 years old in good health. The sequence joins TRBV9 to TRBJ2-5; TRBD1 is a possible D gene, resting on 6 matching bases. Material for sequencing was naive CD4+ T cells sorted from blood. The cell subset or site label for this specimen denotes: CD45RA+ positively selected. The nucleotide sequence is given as TGTGCCAGCAGCGTCCGGGACAACCACCAAGAGACCCAGTACTTC. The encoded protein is CASSVRDNHQETQYF.